Given below is one TCR beta chain in context. This receptor's antigen is unknown. Base quality data are lacking; no much larger clone is found one base away. This entry belongs to a study of cytomegalovirus exposure and HLA in healthy donors (dated by TCRdb to 2016 to 2017). Context from the whole study: According to an earlier analysis of around 600 of the donors, about 170 million T cells yielded some 120 million unique TCR beta sequences and about 300 Gb of sequence data. Donor age, sex, ethnicity and CMV serostatus were collected together with the repertoire data. A handful of DR-DQ haplotypes were handled as single units for association and clustering because linkage in the cohort was strong. Rather than drawing on any new phenotypic data, the later analysis identified candidate immune exposures from TCR beta sequences and the way those sequences occurred across donors. In a later analysis, previously published TCR beta repertoires from several hundred donors were re-analyzed and high-resolution HLA genotyping was added so that TCR occurrence patterns could be studied. The study used immunosequencing to profile the T cell repertoires of several hundred subjects and linked those repertoires to cytomegalovirus serostatus. Besides the first cohort of 666 subjects, a separate validation cohort made up of 120 different subjects was used. Across 300 to 500 genotyped donors of the cohort, an average of about 240,000 unique TCR beta nucleotide sequences per donor were sequenced, and 15% to 20% of those sequences were non-productive. All discovery cohort repertoires had been generated using a single sequencing platform. The study combined high-throughput TCR immunosequencing, statistical association of individual TCRs with disease status, and machine learning to predict cytomegalovirus infection status. Class I and class II HLA loci were covered by the typing at four-digit resolution. Genome-wide SNP genotypes for about 55% of the roughly 670 donors were used in a later genetic analysis, which treated that subset as a discovery cohort. Of the roughly 400 genotyped donors, roughly 80% fell in the genetic ancestry cluster associated with self-reported Caucasian donors. The number of typed donors differed by locus: about 629-630 for A, B, C, DRB1 and DQB1; some 540 for DQA1; roughly 600 for DPA1; and about 450 for DPB1. An early release covering roughly 600 HLA-typed donors comprised approximately 290 gigabases of sequencing data and around 80 million unique TCR sequences. The study was designed to test whether signatures of past pathogen exposure could be identified by cataloging public T cell receptors. To decide whether each TCR beta V gene segment behaved as functional or pseudogenic, an earlier analysis of several hundred of the donors relied on high-throughput TCR beta sequencing. General findings and caveats noted by the study authors: According to a later genetic analysis, donors in an Asian-associated ancestry cluster had fewer N-insertions in productive TCRs than the approximately 690-donor mean. In a later analysis, HLA-associated TCR beta chains showed more clonal expansion and lower generation probabilities than non-associated chains that were equally common. The only immune exposure information available for the cohort was CMV serostatus. Because HLA typing was unavailable for some donors at each locus, only the typed subset was used in association tests. Presence/absence analyses assumed roughly uniform sequencing depth across donors, an assumption that may not hold. Because counts were too low, under 20 rarely observed V segments, including chromosome 9 orphons, were left out of the earlier analysis of 587 of the donors. When HLA alleles, especially DR and DQ, strongly co-occurred, TCR associations were difficult to assign to individual alleles. A cluster of highly shared sequence variants was judged likely to represent a technical artifact of the sequencing pipeline. A few of the identified cytomegalovirus-associated TCR beta chains were confirmed in vitro to be specific for cytomegalovirus antigens. The 87-base-pair reads could not distinguish some IMGT-functional V segments, including TRBV6-2 and TRBV6-3, so those segments were excluded. In an earlier analysis of about 600 of the donors, most TCR beta V segments appeared in productive rearrangements about 87% or about 30% of the time, broadly matching IMGT annotations. Several of the top co-occurrence clusters appeared to be linked to parvovirus B19, influenza, CMV and Epstein-Barr virus, according to a later analysis. In both the original and validation cohorts, the classifier was reported to diagnose cytomegalovirus status with high specificity and sensitivity. The authors suggested that the approach could potentially be extended to other disease states and immunological phenotypes. Only TCR beta chains were sequenced in this cohort, and the absence of alpha or paired-chain data limited detectable features. Specific HLA alleles were associated with over 15,000 TCR beta sequences at a false discovery rate of 0.05 in a later analysis. The study gave a list of 150 to 200 TCR beta chains associated with cytomegalovirus. In a later analysis, most CMV-associated TCR beta chains were found to appear HLA-restricted, with HLA associations seemingly driven largely by CMV exposure. Most TCR sequences were observed very rarely across donors, whereas some public TCRs were present in many individuals. According to a later analysis, TCR association rates differed among HLA loci, with DRB1 alleles showing the most associated TCRs and HLA-C alleles showing the fewest. A further reported finding was that TCR beta sequences accurately predicted the HLA-A and HLA-B alleles for most subjects in the first cohort. An association between a missense DCLRE1C variant and V-gene and J-gene trimming of TCR beta chains was found in a later genetic analysis and replicated in an independent cohort. Linkage disequilibrium might explain the correlated functional status among segregating V segments, but an unknown experimental factor could not be excluded.

The cohort consisted of some 670 healthy bone marrow donors. All cohort members were sampled while nominally healthy, although unrecorded immune exposures were likely present. The donor was CMV seropositive and was included in the group of approximately 310 seropositive cohort members. A peripheral blood sample was collected from each donor, and TCR beta sequencing was performed on peripheral blood mononuclear cells. The Qiagen DNeasy Blood Extraction Kit was used to extract genomic DNA from the blood cell samples. The CDR3 has 14 amino acids, counting the end cysteine and phenylalanine. Of all the DNA, just the CDR3 is kept, 42 bases in frame from base 1. CDR1 MDHEN and CDR2 SYDVKM were looked up in the germline V gene. V is pared back by 2 bases and J by 6 bases, with 13 bases lying between the germline termini. Library generation was performed with the immunoSEQ multiplex PCR assay. For the multiplex PCR, a mixture combining 60 forward primers for TCR Vbeta segments and 13 reverse primers for TCR Jbeta segments was used. The CDR3 region of rearranged TCR beta genes was amplified from genomic DNA with a multiplex PCR assay. On the Illumina HiSeq System, the amplified TCR beta libraries were sequenced as 87-base-pair reads. The authors' analysis ran thus. A later analysis tallied 70 million to 100 million unique TCR beta chains across the 700 or so repertoires, and some 10 million of those chains were shared by two or more donors. To remove PCR and sequencing errors, raw reads were error-corrected and collapsed into unique sequences using a nearest-neighbor algorithm that merged closely related sequences. V, D and J gene segments were assigned by aligning CDR3 sequences to IMGT reference sequences. For a sequence to be retained, at least a six-nucleotide match to both a V gene segment and a J gene segment was required. Rearrangements were classified as productive when the CDR3 lacked stop codons and remained in frame with V and J, and all other rearrangements were classified as non-productive. CDR3 was defined by IMGT convention, running from the second conserved V-encoded cysteine to the conserved J-encoded phenylalanine. In an earlier analysis of 550 to 650 of the donors, sequences lacking an unambiguous match to a single V gene segment were excluded. An earlier analysis of under 750 of the donors called V segments functional above 56.7% productive rearrangements and segregating when the between-donor standard deviation exceeded 5%. A statistical classification framework was built to diagnose cytomegalovirus status from the catalog of TCR beta chain sequences. In a later analysis, TCR nucleotide sequences were compared against IMGT/GENE-DB human TR gene sequences so that V and J genes could be assigned. Using the TCRdist pipeline, a later analysis assigned CDR3 sequences along with most-parsimonious VDJ recombination scenarios. In a later analysis, each TCR beta chain was defined by its CDR3 amino acid sequence together with its V-gene family, and reads lacking a unique V-gene family were excluded. To address suspected cross-contamination and a sequencing artifact, a later analysis removed approximately 590 highly shared, low-generation-probability nucleotide sequences. In a later analysis, a clonal expansion index was calculated for each public chain from normalized within-repertoire ranks of inferred template counts. Generation probabilities in a later analysis came from a VDJ recombination model fitted to out-of-frame rearrangements, and those results were checked against IGoR. Hypergeometric tests were used in a later analysis to score TCR-TCR, TCR-HLA and TCR-CMV co-occurrence, with a repertoire-size bias correction applied to the TCR pairs. False discovery rates were estimated in a later analysis by permuting HLA or CMV assignments 20 times. In a later analysis, co-occurring TCRs were grouped using DBSCAN, with TCRdist sequence similarity added in when clustering inside HLA-allele-positive subsets. Repertoires with fewer than 30,000 or more than 120,000 public chains were left out of co-occurrence clustering, as were about 5 repertoires with anomalous nucleotide sharing. Not all clones reach the TCRdb copy of this immuneACCESS table, which keeps in-frame sequences only. Checked studies attribute under half of the gap to unresolved V genes and leave the rest unexplained. V and J calls and clone size are as listed in that table; D and trimming were resolved from the DNA. The sample contains some 93,000 clones, roughly 9.4% of them found a single time. Together, the top ten hold approximately 5.1% of the sample.

Sequenced material: PBMCs. The receptor was isolated from a man aged 50-60 years in good health and CMV-seropositive. The sequence joins TRBV28 to TRBJ1-2; TRBD1 is possibly the D segment (5 matching bases). The nucleotide sequence is TGTGCCAGCAGTTTAGGCAGGGCGTCGGATGGCTACACCTTC. This is translated as CASSLGRASDGYTF.